This T cell receptor (beta chain) derives from a study of cytomegalovirus exposure and HLA in healthy donors. Study-wide points: Being productive about 90% or about 30% of the time was typical of most TCR beta V segments in an earlier analysis. V- and J-gene trimming in TCR beta was tied to a missense DCLRE1C variant by an analysis performed later. Beyond CMV serostatus, there was no information to go on about immune exposure.

60 Vbeta and 13 Jbeta primers were used in PCR. Sequencing was performed with immunoSEQ multiplex PCR; in TCRdb, only in-frame clones are kept and a portion is missing. The repertoire includes some 40,000 clones, roughly 81% of them detected once, and 6.3% sits in the top ten. Participants comprised healthy donors of bone marrow. This clone came up once. Its antigen is unidentified. This receptor was identified in a man in his thirties or forties in good health and CMV-seronegative. Material: PBMCs.

CDR3 DNA: TGTGCCAGTAGTTTTGGGACTGGGGGGAATGAGCAGTTCTTC. As protein: CASSFGTGGNEQFF. The genes are TRBV19 and TRBJ2-1; maybe TRBD2 (6 bases). Trimming took off 5 bases at V and 7 bases at J, with 15 bases between the two ends. Germline-derived CDR1 and CDR2 are LNHDA and SQIVND (reference sequence). The CDR3 extends over 14 amino acids.